One T cell receptor (beta chain) is described in this entry. As yet, its antigen is unknown. This entry belongs to a study of cytomegalovirus exposure and HLA in healthy donors. Points from the study as a whole: With later analysis, a missense DCLRE1C variant became linked to TCR beta V- and J-gene trimming.

The study ran its PCR with 60 Vbeta and 13 Jbeta primers. Sequencing used immunoSEQ multiplex PCR; TCRdb keeps in-frame clones, though not all of them. The data contain 150,000 to 200,000 clones, roughly four fifths of them seen just once; the ten biggest clones take up about 1.9%. CDR3 length: 17 amino acids. Germline V gene sequence: CDR1 SGHRS, CDR2 YFSETQ. V gave up 4 bases and J gave up 6 bases, with 22 bases separating them. The sequencing sample was made of PBMCs. V gene TRBV5-1 combines with J gene TRBJ1-4; maybe TRBD1 (5 bases). The TCR comes from a woman in her twenties or thirties in good health and CMV-seropositive. This CDR3 is CASSAGNPVRVDEKLFF. The CDR3 DNA reads as TGCGCCAGCAGCGCAGGGAATCCGGTTCGGGTCGATGAAAAACTGTTTTTT.